Below, 25 T cell receptor beta chains from the same sample are listed, as sequenced in a study of T cell changes during pregnancy in multiple sclerosis. Assay: immunoSEQ multiplex PCR; the TCRdb copy retains only in-frame clones and omits some. The profile shows roughly 40,000 clones, 91% of them singletons. The specimen was CD4+ T cells from peripheral blood mononuclear cells, collected after pregnancy. These receptor sequences come from a female donor in good health, enrolled as a control in a pregnancy study.

The V call is TRBV29-1, the J call TRBJ1-1, with 8 bases matching TRBD1. V gave up 3 bases and J gave up 5 bases; unmatched junction bases: 2. The germline V gene has CDR1 SQVTM and CDR2 ANQGSEA. The CDR3 totals 12 residues. As DNA, the CDR3 is TGCAGCGTTGATAGACAGGGGACTGAAGCTTTCTTT. Amino acid sequence: CSVDRQGTEAFF.

This chain links TRBV28 with TRBJ1-6; D perhaps matches TRBD1 (6 bases). Trimming removed 4 bases from V and 14 bases from J, with 18 bases in between. Germline CDR1 is MDHEN and CDR2 is SYDVKM. The CDR3 loop spans 14 amino acids. Here the CDR3 reads CASSSGQLGITLHF. The CDR3 nucleotides are TGTGCCAGCAGTTCCGGACAGCTTGGAATCACCCTCCACTTT.

CDR3 sequence (DNA): TGCGCCAGCAGCCAAGGTCCCCTAGAGACCCAGTACTTC. Residues: CASSQGPLETQYF. J is TRBJ2-5 and V is TRBV4-1; D gene unclear. CDR1 is MGHRA, CDR2 YSYEKL, per germline. The CDR3 totals 13 residues. V lost 1 base and J 4 bases, leaving 7 bases between the germline ends.

The V call is TRBV4-1, the J call TRBJ2-5, with no clear D. Between the trimmed V and J ends, which lost 3 bases and 3 bases, there was a span of 11 bases. This CDR3 is 14 amino acids long. Germline V gives CDR1 MGHRA, CDR2 YSYEKL. Written as DNA, the CDR3 is TGCGCCAGCAGCCAGACCGACACCGAAGAGACCCAGTACTTC. It encodes CASSQTDTEETQYF.

V and J are TRBV27 and TRBJ2-7; weak D call: TRBD2 (5 bases). CDR3 length equals 15 residues. CDR1 is MNHEY, CDR2 SMNVEV, per germline (reference sequence). V was cut by 7 bases and J by 4 bases, with 20 bases left in between. The CDR3 coding sequence is TGTGCCAGCATGTCTAGGGCTAGCCCCAGGTACGAGCAGTACTTC. The encoded protein is CASMSRASPRYEQYF.

The chain is built from TRBV5-1 and TRBJ2-5; D not resolved. The CDR3 runs to 14 residues. Germline CDR1 and CDR2: SGHRS and YFSETQ. V shed 0 bases and J shed 2 bases, with 8 bases lying between them. Here the CDR3 DNA reads TGCGCCAGCAGCTTGGGGGCCGATCAAGAGACCCAGTACTTC. It encodes CASSLGADQETQYF.

The chain uses TRBV7-9 and TRBJ1-1; a weak D match, TRBD1 (5 bases). The CDR3 totals 14 residues. Looked up from germline, CDR1 is SEHNR and CDR2 is FQNEAQ (reference sequence). V dropped 5 bases and J dropped 6 bases, with 16 bases sitting between them. As DNA, the CDR3 is TGTGCCAGCAGCACAGAGGGGACGGGGGCTGAAGCTTTCTTT. It codes for CASSTEGTGAEAFF.

The rearrangement uses TRBV6-5 and TRBJ2-2; D is unresolved. The V end was cut by 6 bases, the J end by 7 bases, with 12 bases between. This CDR3 is 13 amino acids long. Germline CDR1 is MNHEY and CDR2 is SVGAGI. The CDR3 sequence is CASRENSIGELFF. Written as DNA, the CDR3 is TGTGCCAGCAGGGAGAATTCCATCGGGGAGCTGTTTTTT.

This clone was seen a single time. The genes are TRBV5-1 and TRBJ1-2; 10 nucleotides align to TRBD1. V trimming: 4 bases; J trimming: 6 bases; junction bases outside the gene matches: 12. The CDR3 length is 16 residues. CDR1 is SGHRS and CDR2 is YFSETQ in the germline V gene. The CDR3 region is CASSPTMTGGEHGYTF. CDR3 sequence (DNA): TGCGCCAGCAGCCCTACCATGACAGGGGGCGAACATGGCTACACCTTC.

The CDR3 nucleotides read TGTGCCAGCAGCATAGACAGGGAGAACACTGAAGCTTTCTTT. Amino acid sequence: CASSIDRENTEAFF. This chain joins TRBV7-3 and TRBJ1-1; TRBD1 matches 7 bases. V was clipped by 5 bases and J by 1 base; unmatched bases: 4. Germline CDR1 SGHTA, CDR2 FQGTGA. CDR3 length equals 14 residues. Based on the CDR3 plus reference TRBV7-3 and TRBJ1-1, the full variable domain is GAGVSQTPSNKVTEKGKYVELRCDPISGHTALYWYRQSLGQGPEFLIYFQGTGAADDSGLPNDRFFAVRPEGSVSTLKIQRTERGDSAVYLCASSIDRENTEAFFGQGTRLTVV.

The chain recombines TRBV5-8 with TRBJ2-7; the match to TRBD2 covers 9 bases. This CDR3 has 15 residues. From germline, CDR1 is SGHTS and CDR2 YDEGEE. J gave up 6 bases and V 0 bases, and 7 bases lay outside the gene matches. The CDR3: CASSLEGGRASEQYF. The CDR3 DNA follows: TGTGCCAGCAGCTTGGAGGGCGGGAGGGCCTCCGAGCAGTACTTC.

V usage is TRBV15 and J usage is TRBJ1-1; unclear D gene. V was clipped by 6 bases and J by 2 bases, with 13 bases between them. CDR1 is LNHNV, CDR2 YYDKDF, per germline (reference sequence). This CDR3 is built from 14 residues. In nucleotides, the CDR3 is TGTGCCACCAGTATTGCGGAAGTTAACACTGAAGCTTTCTTT. Translated, it gives CATSIAEVNTEAFF.

This chain uses TRBV12-2 with TRBJ1-6; no check of the table's D call, TRBD1, against the DNA was made. TRBV12-2 is classified as a pseudogene. There are 15 residues in the CDR3. The CDR3 region has the DNA TGTGCAAGTCGCTTAGGCGGACAGGGGGATTCACCCCTCCACTTT. Encoded protein: CASRLGGQGDSPLHF.

The J gene is TRBJ1-5, the V gene TRBV27; possible D gene TRBD1, 6 bases. This CDR3 contains 15 residues. Germline values: CDR1 MNHEY, CDR2 SMNVEV (reference sequence). V was clipped by 2 bases and J by 7 bases, with 15 bases between them. The CDR3 DNA reads TGTGCCAGCAGTTTAACAGGGAATAGGGGGCAGCCCCAGCATTTT. Translated: CASSLTGNRGQPQHF.

The genes are TRBV5-1 and TRBJ1-1, with D unresolved. Trimming removed 3 bases from V and 5 bases from J, with 11 bases in between. Germline lookup yields CDR1 SGHRS and CDR2 YFSETQ. The CDR3 covers 13 residues. CDR3 sequence: CASSSTGGTEAFF. As DNA, the CDR3 is TGCGCCAGCAGCTCAACGGGTGGAACTGAAGCTTTCTTT.

The gene calls are TRBV4-1 and TRBJ1-5; D is possibly TRBD1 (6 bases). V was trimmed by 3 bases and J by 3 bases, leaving 9 bases between them. CDR1 is MGHRA, CDR2 YSYEKL, per germline. The CDR3 is 14 residues long. The CDR3 loop reads CASSQWDNNQPQHF. CDR3 nucleotides: TGCGCCAGCAGCCAGTGGGACAACAATCAGCCCCAGCATTTT.

The rearrangement links TRBV7-2 to TRBJ2-7, with 7 nucleotides matching TRBD2. Germline V gene sequence: CDR1 SGHTA, CDR2 FQGNSA. J lost 4 bases, V lost 5 bases, and 8 bases had no gene match. This CDR3 has 14 residues. The CDR3, as DNA: TGTGCCAGCAGCCAAACAGCGGGGACGTACGAGCAGTACTTC. Its protein product is CASSQTAGTYEQYF.

The chain uses TRBV5-1 and TRBJ2-7; 7 bases fit TRBD1. After removal of 3 bases from V and 4 bases from J, the junction contained 10 bases not matched to a gene. The CDR3 is 15 residues long. Germline CDR1 reads SGHRS; CDR2 reads YFSETQ. The CDR3 loop is CASSSAGRGLYEQYF. The CDR3 DNA sequence: TGCGCCAGCAGCTCGGCGGGCAGGGGGTTGTACGAGCAGTACTTC. The complete variable domain, with remaining parts taken from reference TRBV5-1 and TRBJ2-7, reads KAGVTQTPRYLIKTRGQQVTLSCSPISGHRSVSWYQQTPGQGLQFLFEYFSETQRNKGNFPGRFSGRQFSNSRSEMNVSTLELGDSALYLCASSSAGRGLYEQYFGPGTRLTVT.

CDR3 sequence: CASSPPPGGNTGELFF. Here the CDR3 DNA reads TGTGCCAGCAGCCCGCCCCCCGGAGGGAACACCGGGGAGCTGTTTTTT. The J gene is TRBJ2-2, the V gene TRBV7-8; TRBD2 might be the D (5 bases). This CDR3 comprises 16 residues. The V gene's germline CDR1 is SGHVS and CDR2 FQNEAQ. Trimming removed 5 bases from V and 1 base from J, with 14 bases in between.

This clone was detected only a few times. The chain uses TRBV28 and TRBJ1-1, with unresolved D. The CDR3 is made up of 17 amino acids. Trimming took 4 bases from V and 1 from J, leaving 19 bases between them. Germline V gene lookup returns CDR1 MDHEN and CDR2 SYDVKM. The CDR3 nucleotides are TGTGCCAGCAGTTCTTGGGTGCTAGCGATCGGGAACACTGAAGCTTTCTTT. Its translation: CASSSWVLAIGNTEAFF.

The J gene is TRBJ1-2, the V gene TRBV6-5; D is uncertain. The CDR3 extends over 14 amino acids. V was clipped by 5 bases and J by 0 bases, with 10 bases between them. Germline CDR1 and CDR2: MNHEY and SVGAGI. Here the CDR3 DNA reads TGTGCCAGCAGTAGCCCAAAAGCTAACTATGGCTACACCTTC. Translated: CASSSPKANYGYTF.

V usage is TRBV5-5 and J usage is TRBJ1-2; 8 positions match TRBD1. The germline CDR1 and CDR2 sequences are SGHKS and YYEKEE (reference sequence). The trim removed 4 bases at V and 8 bases at J, leaving 13 bases unmatched. The CDR3 spans 15 residues. The DNA of the CDR3 is TGTGCCAGCAGCGACCGAGGACAGGGACGTTTCGGCTACACCTTC. Protein: CASSDRGQGRFGYTF.

This chain uses TRBV28 with TRBJ2-7; TRBD2 matches at 12 bases. In germline, CDR1 is MDHEN, CDR2 SYDVKM. Losses at the gene ends were 5 bases for V and 7 bases for J; bases not matched to a gene: 9. This CDR3 has 15 residues. In nucleotides, the CDR3 is TGTGCCAGCAGTGCCCTAGCGGGGGGGCCAGAAGAGCAGTACTTC. As protein: CASSALAGGPEEQYF.

The chain couples TRBV11-1 to TRBJ1-1; the D gene is possibly TRBD1 (5 bases). The ends were cut back, 1 base at V and 2 bases at J, with 14 bases in the middle. Germline loops: CDR1 SGHAT, CDR2 FQDESV (reference sequence). The CDR3 is made up of 16 amino acids. The CDR3 DNA reads TGTGCCAGCAGCTTAGTCGGCGGCAGGACAAACACTGAAGCTTTCTTT. It is translated as CASSLVGGRTNTEAFF.

The V call is TRBV5-5, the J call TRBJ2-5; 7 nucleotides agree with TRBD1. CDR3 length equals 14 residues. From germline, CDR1 is SGHKS and CDR2 YYEKEE (reference sequence). V was clipped by 1 base and J by 5 bases; unmatched bases: 5. In nucleotides, the CDR3 is TGTGCCAGCAGCTTGACAGGGGTGTGGGAGACCCAGTACTTC. Translating it yields CASSLTGVWETQYF. The whole variable domain, remainder taken from reference TRBV5-5 and TRBJ2-5, is DAGVTQSPTHLIKTRGQQVTLRCSPISGHKSVSWYQQVLGQGPQFIFQYYEKEERGRGNFPDRFSARQFPNYSSELNVNALLLGDSALYLCASSLTGVWETQYFGPGTRLLVL.